This T cell receptor (beta chain) stems from a study of Ad26.COV2.S vaccination and SARS-CoV-2 variants. Here immunoSEQ multiplex PCR was the method, and the copy in TCRdb shows in-frame clones only, minus some. The sample has about 350,000 clones, 92% seen once. In germline, CDR1 is MNHEY, CDR2 SVGAGI. V was cut by 7 bases and J by 4 bases, with 9 bases left in between. The CDR3 has 12 amino acids. Material: peripheral blood, obtained after recovery from COVID-19. The clonotype originates from a human donor who had recovered from COVID-19. This chain joins TRBV6-5 and TRBJ2-3; the D is unclear. The CDR3 DNA sequence: TGTGCCAGCACTCCCAAGGCAGATACGCAGTATTTT. Protein: CASTPKADTQYF.